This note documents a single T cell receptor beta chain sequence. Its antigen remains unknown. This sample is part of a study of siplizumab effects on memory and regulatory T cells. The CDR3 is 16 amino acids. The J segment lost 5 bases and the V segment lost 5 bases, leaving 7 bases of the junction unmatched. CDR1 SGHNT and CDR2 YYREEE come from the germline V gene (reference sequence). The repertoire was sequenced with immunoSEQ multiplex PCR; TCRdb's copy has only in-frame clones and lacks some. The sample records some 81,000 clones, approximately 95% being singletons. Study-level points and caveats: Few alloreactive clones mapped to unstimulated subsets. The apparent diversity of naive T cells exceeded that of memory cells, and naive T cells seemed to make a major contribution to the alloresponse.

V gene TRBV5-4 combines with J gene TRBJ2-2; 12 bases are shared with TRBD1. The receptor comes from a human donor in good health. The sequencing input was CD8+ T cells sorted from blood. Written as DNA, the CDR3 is TGTGCCAGCAGAACCGGGACAGGGGGCGCGACCGGGGAGCTGTTTTTT. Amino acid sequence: CASRTGTGGATGELFF.